This T cell receptor (beta chain) was captured by sequencing in a study of blood T cells in healthy people across ages. Trimming removed 3 bases from V and 6 bases from J, with 9 bases in between. The CDR3 is 13 residues long. Germline V gene data show CDR1 as SGHTA and CDR2 as FQGNSA. General study findings and limits: Long-lived donors carried more naive CD4+ cells and greater diversity than aged donors.

Worth noting for this clonotype: Its antigen is currently unknown.

Then a second PCR, running roughly 6 to 12 cycles, was carried out with a sample-barcoded 5' primer and a J-beta primer mix. In TCRdb, the 5' RACE reads were re-called with MiXCR into one record per CDR3 protein. The sample has under 1 million distinct CDR3 sequences, under 45% seen once. J is TRBJ2-1 and V is TRBV7-2, with no clear D. Specimen: blood. The origin of this receptor is a man in his fifties or sixties in good health. For the CDR3, the DNA is TGTGCCAGCAGCTTGGCGCAGACCAATGAGCAGTTCTTC. Translation: CASSLAQTNEQFF.